The 25 T cell receptor beta chains given below trace back to one sample, sequenced in a study of shared clonotypes between healthy human individuals. Here immunoSEQ multiplex PCR was the method, and the copy in TCRdb shows in-frame clones only, minus some. In the table there are around 430,000 clones, around 75% of which are singletons. The sample comprised PBMCs. The receptor set was obtained from a woman aged 40 to 55 in good health. Some clones in this sample may be carry-over from other donors' samples.

This chain uses TRBV12-5 with TRBJ1-1; no reliable D call. Looked up from germline, CDR1 is LGHNT and CDR2 is FRNRAP. The CDR3 has 12 amino acids. V shed 5 bases and J shed 1 base, with 5 bases lying between them. The CDR3 loop reads CASGTRNTEAFF. The CDR3 DNA sequence: TGTGCTAGTGGTACCCGGAACACTGAAGCTTTCTTT. Supplemented by reference TRBV12-5 and TRBJ1-1, the full variable domain reads DARVTQTPRHKVTEMGQEVTMRCQPILGHNTVFWYRQTMMQGLELLAYFRNRAPLDDSGMPKDRFSAEMPDATLATLKIQPSEPRDSAVYFCASGTRNTEAFFGQGTRLTVV.

J is TRBJ2-7 and V is TRBV5-1; the D gene is possibly TRBD1 (5 bases). This CDR3 spans 16 amino acids. Germline CDR1 and CDR2: SGHRS and YFSETQ. Trimming cost V 0 bases and J 3 bases, with 16 bases left between them. The CDR3 here is CASSLVQGQGSYEQYF. The CDR3 DNA reads TGCGCCAGCAGCTTGGTTCAGGGCCAGGGAAGCTACGAGCAGTACTTC.

The chain carries TRBV19 and TRBJ2-3; D is unresolved. The germline CDR1 and CDR2 sequences are LNHDA and SQIVND (reference sequence). This CDR3 comprises 14 residues. The ends were cut back, 4 bases at V and 2 bases at J, with 10 bases in the middle. Written as DNA, the CDR3 is TGTGCCAGTAGTAACTCCCCGAACACAGATACGCAGTATTTT. The encoded protein is CASSNSPNTDTQYF.

V and J are TRBV27 and TRBJ1-2, with 7 bases matching TRBD1. The germline V gene has CDR1 MNHEY and CDR2 SMNVEV (reference sequence). This CDR3 region has 14 residues. V lost 7 bases, J lost 4 bases, and 9 bases stayed unmatched. The CDR3 is CASKRTGAGYGYTF. CDR3 bases: TGTGCCAGCAAGCGGACAGGAGCTGGCTATGGCTACACCTTC.

The CDR3 DNA reads TGTGCCAGCAGTTCCCCCGGGACGGTGAACACTGAAGCTTTCTTT. Its translation: CASSSPGTVNTEAFF. This chain uses TRBV28 with TRBJ1-1, with D maybe TRBD1 (5 bases). V lost 4 bases to trimming and J lost 0 bases, with 12 bases between them. The CDR3 has 15 residues. Germline CDR1 reads MDHEN; CDR2 reads SYDVKM.

The V call is TRBV27, the J call TRBJ1-2; D unclear. V gave up 6 bases and J gave up 0 bases, with 5 bases separating them. The CDR3 is 12 amino acids. Germline V gene data show CDR1 as MNHEY and CDR2 as SMNVEV (reference sequence). CDR3 nucleotide sequence: TGTGCCAGCAGCAAGACTAACTATGGCTACACCTTC. It codes for CASSKTNYGYTF.

V usage is TRBV5-1 and J usage is TRBJ2-7; D unclear. The CDR3 loop spans 13 amino acids. Deletions cut 2 bases from V and 3 bases from J, with 9 bases between. Germline V gene data show CDR1 as SGHRS and CDR2 as YFSETQ. The DNA for the CDR3 is TGCGCCAGCAGCTTCCTAGGCCTCTACGAGCAGTACTTC. Translated, it gives CASSFLGLYEQYF.

The chain uses TRBV30 and TRBJ2-7, with D hard to call. Germline CDR1 and CDR2: GTSNPN and SVGIG (reference sequence). The CDR3 contains 10 residues. V gave up 5 bases and J gave up 6 bases, with 8 bases separating them. CDR3 in amino acids: CAWSDREQYF. The CDR3 DNA is TGTGCCTGGTCTGACCGCGAGCAGTACTTC.

The rearrangement joins TRBV5-4 to TRBJ2-3; 11 positions match TRBD1. The CDR3 is 15 amino acids. The germline CDR1 and CDR2 sequences are SGHNT and YYREEE (reference sequence). The V and J ends lost 4 bases and 4 bases, in that order; junction bases with no gene match: 5. CDR3 in amino acids: CASSQRDRGADTQYF. The CDR3 DNA is TGTGCCAGCAGCCAAAGGGACAGGGGGGCAGATACGCAGTATTTT.

The chain is built from TRBV30 and TRBJ2-7; 10 bases are shared with TRBD2. Germline CDR1 GTSNPN, CDR2 SVGIG (reference sequence). The CDR3 sequence is 15 residues long. The J segment lost 5 bases and the V segment lost 0 bases, leaving 7 bases of the junction unmatched. CDR3 DNA sequence: TGTGCCTGGAGTGTAGCAGGGACTAGCGTCGACGAGCAGTACTTC. Amino acid sequence: CAWSVAGTSVDEQYF.

V usage is TRBV27 and J usage is TRBJ1-1; the D gene is possibly TRBD1 (5 bases). The V gene's germline CDR1 is MNHEY and CDR2 SMNVEV (reference sequence). V lost 6 bases to trimming and J lost 5 bases, with 13 bases between them. The CDR3 has 13 residues. Written as DNA, the CDR3 is TGTGCCAGCAGCACAGGACTTGGGACTGAAGCTTTCTTT. This codes for CASSTGLGTEAFF.

This chain uses TRBV5-1 with TRBJ1-4; TRBD1 matches at 7 bases. Germline trimming cut 5 bases from V and 2 bases from J; bases unmatched to any gene: 0. CDR3 size: 13 residues. The germline gives CDR1 SGHRS, CDR2 YFSETQ. Here the CDR3 reads CASRQGTNEKLFF. CDR3 in DNA: TGCGCCAGCAGACAGGGGACTAATGAAAAACTGTTTTTT.

The rearrangement uses TRBV12-2 and TRBJ1-4. TRBV12-2 is annotated as a pseudogene. The CDR3 consists of 17 residues. CDR3: CASRSLFCGGVNEKLFF. The CDR3 bases are TGTGCAAGTCGCTCCCTCTTCTGTGGGGGTGTTAATGAAAAACTGTTTTTT.

This clone was picked up many times. The chain joins TRBV27 to TRBJ2-1, with TRBD2 identical over 9 bases. V was clipped by 7 bases and J by 5 bases; unmatched bases: 9. The CDR3 runs 15 residues. From germline, CDR1 is MNHEY and CDR2 SMNVEV (reference sequence). In DNA form, the CDR3 reads TGTGCCAGCACCCAGACTAGCGGAGGGGACAATGAGCAGTTCTTC. Amino acid sequence: CASTQTSGGDNEQFF.

This clone has only one observation. This chain connects TRBV7-8 to TRBJ1-2, with D possibly TRBD1 on 5 matching bases. The CDR3 is made up of 15 amino acids. CDR1 is SGHVS, CDR2 FQNEAQ, per germline. V dropped 0 bases and J dropped 7 bases, with 15 bases sitting between them. The CDR3 reads CASSLAAQGWSGYTF. The CDR3 bases are TGTGCCAGCAGCTTAGCAGCCCAGGGATGGAGTGGCTACACCTTC.

The chain links TRBV9 to TRBJ2-7; no clear D gene. The CDR3 contains 14 residues. The V gene's germline CDR1 is SGDLS and CDR2 YYNGEE. Deletions cut 0 bases from V and 2 bases from J, with 9 bases between. In DNA, the CDR3 is TGTGCCAGCAGCGTAGGGACGTGGGCCTACGAGCAGTACTTC. It specifies CASSVGTWAYEQYF.

This clone was counted only a few times. V is TRBV5-1 and J is TRBJ2-7; 7 positions match TRBD2. After removal of 4 bases from V and 6 bases from J, the junction contained 10 bases not matched to a gene. CDR1 is SGHRS, CDR2 YFSETQ, per germline. The CDR3 runs 14 residues. The CDR3 region is CASSQAPSGGEQYF. The CDR3 DNA follows: TGCGCCAGCAGCCAGGCCCCTAGCGGTGGCGAGCAGTACTTC. Filled out from reference TRBV5-1 and TRBJ2-7, the complete variable domain reads KAGVTQTPRYLIKTRGQQVTLSCSPISGHRSVSWYQQTPGQGLQFLFEYFSETQRNKGNFPGRFSGRQFSNSRSEMNVSTLELGDSALYLCASSQAPSGGEQYFGPGTRLTVT.

The chain recombines TRBV6-1 with TRBJ1-3; possibly TRBD1 for D (6 bases). Germline V gives CDR1 MNHNS, CDR2 SASEGT. CDR3 length: 14 residues. V lost 7 bases and J 2 bases, leaving 12 bases between the germline ends. The CDR3 DNA reads TGTGCCAGCATCCTCGGGGGCCCTGGAAACACCATATATTTT. Its translation is CASILGGPGNTIYF.

CDR3 residues: CATSKPGQGGNEQFF. DNA of the CDR3: TGTGCCACCAGCAAACCGGGACAGGGAGGCAATGAGCAGTTCTTC. The chain uses TRBV15 and TRBJ2-1; 9 bases match TRBD1. This CDR3 is 15 amino acids long. After removal of 4 bases from V and 6 bases from J, the junction contained 7 bases not matched to a gene. Looked up from germline, CDR1 is LNHNV and CDR2 is YYDKDF (reference sequence).

This clone occurred a few times. The rearrangement joins TRBV2 to TRBJ2-2, with D unresolved. The germline V gene encodes CDR1 SNHLY and CDR2 FYNNEI. The length of the CDR3 is 14 residues. Trimming stripped 4 bases from V and 2 bases from J, with 8 bases between. CDR3 DNA: TGTGCCAGCAGTGGTGTTCGTAACACCGGGGAGCTGTTTTTT. Encoded protein: CASSGVRNTGELFF.

This clone has a handful of counts. The chain has TRBV9 and TRBJ2-5; 8 nucleotides agree with TRBD2. The DNA end favors TRBJ2-7, so the J call may be wrong. This CDR3 has 14 amino acids. CDR1 is SGDLS, CDR2 YYNGEE, per germline. In DNA, the CDR3 is TGTGCCAGCAGCGTAGACGGGAGGGGCAACGAGCAGTACTTC. Amino acids: CASSVDGRGNEQYF.

V is TRBV18 and J is TRBJ2-7, with a weak D call TRBD2 (6 bases). The V gene lost 0 bases and the J gene lost 3 bases, with 9 bases spanning the gap. The CDR3 has 14 residues. Germline V gene lookup returns CDR1 KGHSH and CDR2 LQKENI. The CDR3 region is CASSPPPGVYEQYF. In nucleotides, the CDR3 is TGTGCCAGCTCACCACCCCCGGGGGTCTACGAGCAGTACTTC.

The chain recombines TRBV27 with TRBJ1-2, with a weak D call TRBD1 (5 bases). Trimming shortened V by 0 bases and J by 1 base, and 6 bases separated the two germline ends. Germline CDR1 MNHEY, CDR2 SMNVEV (reference sequence). This CDR3 region has 14 residues. CDR3 bases: TGTGCCAGCAGTTTATCTCAGGGTAACTATGGCTACACCTTC. This encodes CASSLSQGNYGYTF.

This CDR3 is CATRRPARGGDEQFF. CDR3 nucleotides: TGTGCCACCCGGAGACCAGCTCGGGGGGGTGATGAGCAGTTCTTC. V gene TRBV27 combines with J gene TRBJ2-1, with TRBD2 identical over 8 bases. The V gene end was trimmed by 10 bases and the J gene end by 8 bases; junction bases not matched to a gene: 16. Per the germline V gene, CDR1 is MNHEY and CDR2 is SMNVEV (reference sequence). This CDR3 spans 15 amino acids.

The chain joins TRBV6-1 to TRBJ1-5; no clear D. CDR1 and CDR2 from the germline V gene are MNHNS and SASEGT. Trimming left V 1 base short and J 4 bases short, with 11 bases between. The CDR3 consists of 15 residues. CDR3 loop: CASSEVSQANQPQHF. The CDR3 DNA follows: TGTGCCAGCAGTGAAGTTTCTCAGGCTAATCAGCCCCAGCATTTT.